These T cell receptor beta chains were read from a single sample in a study of blood T cell repertoires in COVID-19. Sequenced by immunoSEQ multiplex PCR; TCRdb stores in-frame clones only, minus some. The profile shows about 140,000 clones, over 70% of them singletons. The specimen was peripheral blood. Receptors were obtained from a man between 60 and 70 years old with active or convalescent COVID-19. CDR3s include the opening cysteine and the closing phenylalanine or tryptophan. A D gene is named only where the DNA matches it firmly. Rows give clone size only sometimes, using once, few, many, or a class for an expanded clone.

clone_size	v_call	d_call	j_call	cdr3_nt	cdr3_aa
NA	TRBV19	TRBD1	TRBJ1-1	TGTGCCAGTAGCACAGGGGGAAGCGCTGAAGCTTTCTTT	CASSTGGSAEAFF
NA	TRBV2	NA	TRBJ1-2	TGTGCCAGCAGTGAAGCTACCTCGGGTGGCTACACCTTC	CASSEATSGGYTF
NA	TRBV7-9	NA	TRBJ2-1	TGTGCCAGCAGCTCACCCGGAGACAGCTACAATGAGCAGTTCTTC	CASSSPGDSYNEQFF
NA	TRBV6-1	NA	TRBJ1-6	TGTGCCAGCAGTGAACCCTTAGGAGGGAGCTCCTATAATTCACCCCTCCACTTT	CASSEPLGGSSYNSPLHF
NA	TRBV2	TRBD2	TRBJ2-3	TGTGCCAGCATTATAGCGGGAGGGCCTTATACGCAGTATTTT	CASIIAGGPYTQYF
NA	TRBV6-2/TRBV6-3	TRBD2	TRBJ2-7	TGTGCCAGCAGTTCCGGACTAGCGGGATCGAAAAGCTCCTACGAGCAGTACTTC	CASSSGLAGSKSSYEQYF
NA	TRBV29-1	NA	TRBJ2-7	TGCAGCGTTGAATATACGGACAGCTCCTACGAGCAGTACTTC	CSVEYTDSSYEQYF
few	TRBV11-1	NA	TRBJ1-2	TGTGCCAGCAGCTTAGGAGCGCAGAGTAACTATGGCTACACCTTC	CASSLGAQSNYGYTF
NA	TRBV6-1	TRBD1	TRBJ1-6	TGTGCCAGCAGTGAAGCGGGCAGGGGGTCACCCCTCCACTTT	CASSEAGRGSPLHF
NA	TRBV25-1	NA	TRBJ1-1	TGTGCCAGCCAAAAGGCGGGGGCCACTGAAGCTTTCTTT	CASQKAGATEAFF
NA	TRBV5-1	TRBD2	TRBJ2-2	TGCGCCAGCAGCTTCGGGACTAGCGGTTGGACCGGGGAGCTGTTTTTT	CASSFGTSGWTGELFF
NA	TRBV5-1	TRBD2	TRBJ2-6	TGCGCCAGCAGTCTGGGGGGGACCGGGGCCAACGTCCTGACTTTC	CASSLGGTGANVLTF
NA	TRBV7-8	TRBD1	TRBJ2-5	TGTGCCAGCAGCTTAGAATTGGGACAGGGTCAAGAGACCCAGTACTTC	CASSLELGQGQETQYF
NA	TRBV4-1	NA	TRBJ2-3	TGCGCCAGCAGCCAAGTCGGCCAGGGGAAAGGAGATACGCAGTATTTT	CASSQVGQGKGDTQYF
NA	TRBV9	NA	TRBJ2-1	TGTGCCAGCAGCGGAGATCTTGGCGGGCGCTCCTACAATGAGCAGTTCTTC	CASSGDLGGRSYNEQFF
NA	TRBV6-2/TRBV6-3	NA	TRBJ1-5	TGTGCCAGCAGTCTTCGGGGGGGGTATCAGCCCCAGCATTTT	CASSLRGGYQPQHF
NA	TRBV5-1	TRBD2	TRBJ2-7	TGCGCCAGCAGCTCAACGAGCGGGAGGCTCTCCTACGAGCAGTACTTC	CASSSTSGRLSYEQYF
once	TRBV10-2	TRBD1	TRBJ2-7	TGCGCCAGCGGGGACAGATCCTACGAGCAGTACTTC	CASGDRSYEQYF
NA	TRBV6-5	NA	TRBJ1-6	TGTGCCAGCGCAGGACTGGCCAATTCACCCCTCCACTTT	CASAGLANSPLHF
NA	TRBV7-9	TRBD1	TRBJ1-2	TGTGCCAGCATCCCTCCCAGTTATGAAACAGGGGCTCTCTATGGCTACACCTTC	CASIPPSYETGALYGYTF
NA	TRBV7-2	TRBD2	TRBJ2-2	TGTGCCAGCAGCTTACTAGCGGGAGCCTTGCAGGGGGAGCTGTTTTTT	CASSLLAGALQGELFF
once	TRBV6-6	TRBD2	TRBJ2-1	TGTGCCAGCACCTACGGGGCTAGCGGGAGGGGTGAGCAGTTCTTC	CASTYGASGRGEQFF
few	TRBV6-5	TRBD1	TRBJ2-7	TGTGCCAGCAGTTACGGGACAGGGACCTACGAGCAGTACTTC	CASSYGTGTYEQYF
NA	TRBV11-2	TRBD1	TRBJ2-7	TGTGCCAGCAGCTTCAGGGGGAACGAGCAGTACTTC	CASSFRGNEQYF
NA	TRBV7-9	TRBD1	TRBJ1-5	TGTGCCAGCAGCCTAATACAGGGGGCGGTCGGGCAGCCCCAGCATTTT	CASSLIQGAVGQPQHF
NA	TRBV6-2/TRBV6-3	NA	TRBJ2-7	TGTGCCAGCCGCCGAGGACAGTCCTACGAGCAGTACTTC	CASRRGQSYEQYF
NA	TRBV7-8	NA	TRBJ2-1	TGTGCCAGCACCAAACTCAGGGGCTCCTACAATGAGCAGTTCTTC	CASTKLRGSYNEQFF
NA	TRBV30	NA	TRBJ1-2	TGTGCCTGGAGCTATCAACGCAATGGCTACACCTTC	CAWSYQRNGYTF
NA	TRBV12-3/TRBV12-4	TRBD1	TRBJ1-2	TGTGCCAGCAGGCCAGGCAGGGGGTCTGGCTACACCTTC	CASRPGRGSGYTF
NA	TRBV27	NA	TRBJ2-7	TGTGCCAGCAGTTTGAAAGGGGTGGGGATCTACGAGCAGTACTTC	CASSLKGVGIYEQYF
NA	TRBV5-4	TRBD1	TRBJ1-2	TGTGCCAGCGGTTTACAGGGACAGGGCAGCTATGGCTACACCTTC	CASGLQGQGSYGYTF
NA	TRBV6-5	NA	TRBJ2-7	TGTGCCAGCATGGGACACCGCTCCTACGAGCAGTACTTC	CASMGHRSYEQYF
few	TRBV24-1	NA	TRBJ2-1	TGTGCCACCAGTGACAGGGGCCCAAGGGGTGAGCAGTTCTTC	CATSDRGPRGEQFF
NA	TRBV19	NA	TRBJ1-5	TGTGCCAGTAGTATAGTTGGGCGAATGGGCAATCAGCCCCAGCATTTT	CASSIVGRMGNQPQHF
NA	TRBV5-3	TRBD1	TRBJ1-1	TGTGCCAGACCCTTCGGGACAGGGGGAACCGAGGACACTGAAGCTTTCTTT	CARPFGTGGTEDTEAFF
NA	TRBV19	TRBD2	TRBJ2-1	TGTGCCAGTAGTATCGGCGGGGGTTCCTACAATGAGCAGTTCTTC	CASSIGGGSYNEQFF
NA	TRBV10-3	NA	TRBJ1-1	TGTGCCATCAGTTCGCAGAAGAATGAAGCTTTCTTT	CAISSQKNEAFF
NA	TRBV5-5	NA	TRBJ2-3	TGTGCCAGCAGCTTGGCCAGGCCAGATACGCAGTATTTT	CASSLARPDTQYF
NA	TRBV5-6	TRBD1	TRBJ2-4	TGTGCCAGCAGCGGGGACAGATTAGCCAAAAACATTCAGTACTTC	CASSGDRLAKNIQYF
NA	TRBV19	NA	TRBJ1-2	TGTGCCAGTAGTATACGGAGCTCCTATGGCTACACCTTC	CASSIRSSYGYTF
NA	TRBV19	TRBD1	TRBJ1-2	TGTGCCAGTAGTATCGAGACAGGGGCGTATGGCTACACCTTC	CASSIETGAYGYTF
NA	TRBV6-2/TRBV6-3	NA	TRBJ2-3	TGTGCCAGCAGTTATGGTCAGACGCAGTATTTT	CASSYGQTQYF
NA	TRBV5-4	TRBD2	TRBJ2-3	TGTGCCAGCGGTGTCAAGGGACTAGCGGGAGGAGATACGCAGTATTTT	CASGVKGLAGGDTQYF
NA	TRBV29-1	NA	TRBJ1-1	TGCAGCGTTGAAGATACCGGTGGTGACACTGAAGCTTTCTTT	CSVEDTGGDTEAFF
NA	TRBV7-2	TRBD2	TRBJ2-4	TGTGCCAGCAGCTTAGTTTCGAGCGGGAGGCCCCAGGACATTCAGTACTTC	CASSLVSSGRPQDIQYF